The 27 T cell receptor beta chains below come from one sample, sequenced in a study of shared clonotypes between healthy human individuals. The table came from immunoSEQ multiplex PCR; TCRdb's copy has only in-frame clones and leaves some out. The sample carries 1,400,000 or so clones, 98% to 99% recorded once. The sample comprised naive CD4+ T cells sorted from blood. The subset: CD45RA+ positively selected. Source of these receptors: a man aged 25-45 years in good health.

The J gene is TRBJ2-3, the V gene TRBV5-1, with 8 bases identical to TRBD2. The CDR3 has 15 amino acids. CDR1 is SGHRS and CDR2 is YFSETQ in the germline V gene. Trimming cost V 0 bases and J 6 bases; bases outside gene matches: 6. Written as DNA, the CDR3 is TGCGCCAGCAGCTTGGCTAGCGGGTCCGGTGATACGCAGTATTTT. As protein: CASSLASGSGDTQYF.

With respect to this clone: Other DNA sequences within the sample encode an identical CDR3. DNA of the CDR3: TGTGCCAGCAGCCGCGACAGGGCCTACGAGCAGTACTTC. It codes for CASSRDRAYEQYF. This chain uses TRBV7-2 with TRBJ2-7; 7 nucleotides agree with TRBD1. Looked up from germline, CDR1 is SGHTA and CDR2 is FQGNSA. The CDR3 contains 13 residues. V lost 5 bases, J lost 2 bases, and 3 bases stayed unmatched. The full variable domain, completed using reference TRBV7-2 and TRBJ2-7, is GAGVSQSPSNKVTEKGKDVELRCDPISGHTALYWYRQSLGQGLEFLIYFQGNSAPDKSGLPSDRFSAERTGGSVSTLTIQRTQQEDSAVYLCASSRDRAYEQYFGPGTRLTVT.

The V call is TRBV28, the J call TRBJ1-4; no definite D call. V lost 4 bases, J lost 5 bases, and 5 bases lay in between. The length of the CDR3 is 12 residues. Germline CDR1 MDHEN, CDR2 SYDVKM. CDR3 protein: CASSSLNEKLFF. In DNA, the CDR3 is TGTGCCAGCAGTTCTCTCAATGAAAAACTGTTTTTT.

V is TRBV25-1 and J is TRBJ2-7; the match to TRBD1 covers 7 bases. The CDR3 runs to 16 residues. V shed 4 bases and J 1 base; nucleotides not matched to a gene: 10. In germline, CDR1 is MGHDK, CDR2 SYGVNS. The CDR3 sequence is CASSALSRDRSYEQYF. The CDR3 DNA follows: TGTGCCAGCAGTGCCCTTAGCCGGGACAGATCCTACGAGCAGTACTTC.

The chain couples TRBV28 to TRBJ1-1; unclear D gene. The germline CDR1 and CDR2 sequences are MDHEN and SYDVKM. Trimming stripped 5 bases from V and 6 bases from J, with 13 bases between. This CDR3 contains 13 residues. For the CDR3, the DNA is TGTGCCAGCAGTATTAGGGTGATGGCTGAAGCTTTCTTT. It is translated as CASSIRVMAEAFF.

J is TRBJ2-1 and V is TRBV18; the D gene is possibly TRBD1 (5 bases). V was pared by 0 bases and J by 4 bases, with 22 bases between. This CDR3 has 19 residues. Germline CDR1 reads KGHSH; CDR2 reads LQKENI. The CDR3 here is CASSPPRKKGSPPYNEQFF. DNA for the CDR3: TGTGCCAGCTCACCACCGAGGAAAAAGGGGTCCCCTCCTTACAATGAGCAGTTCTTC.

This rearrangement joins TRBV29-1 to TRBJ2-3; D possibly corresponds to TRBD2 (7 bases). Germline V lookup: CDR1 SQVTM, CDR2 ANQGSEA. Trimming left V 3 bases short and J 4 bases short, with 26 bases between. This CDR3 is built from 18 residues. The DNA of the CDR3 is TGCAGCGTTGATACCTCGGGGGCATGGCGGGAGCCCCCAGATACGCAGTATTTT. Amino acid sequence: CSVDTSGAWREPPDTQYF.

CDR3 region: CASSRRETERGQFF. The DNA for the CDR3 is TGCGCCAGCTCCCGCAGGGAAACGGAACGTGGGCAGTTCTTC. V and J are TRBV10-1 and TRBJ2-1; D is possibly TRBD1 (5 bases). Germline CDR1 is WNHNN and CDR2 is SYGVQD (reference sequence). Trimming pared 8 bases from V and 12 bases from J, leaving 23 bases between. The CDR3 contains 14 residues.

The chain combines TRBV6-6 with TRBJ2-1; a possible D gene is TRBD1 (6 bases). The length of the CDR3 is 15 residues. V lost 3 bases and J lost 5, with 14 bases in between. Germline-derived CDR1 and CDR2 are MNHNY and SVGAGI (reference sequence). CDR3: CASSYFRDINNEQFF. In nucleotides, the CDR3 is TGTGCCAGCAGTTATTTCCGGGACATCAACAATGAGCAGTTCTTC.

This chain links TRBV5-6 with TRBJ2-7; D ambiguous. V was cut by 2 bases and J by 0 bases, with 15 bases left in between. The V gene's germline CDR1 is SGHDT and CDR2 YYEEEE. This CDR3 region has 16 residues. The CDR3 DNA reads TGTGCCAGCAGCTTAACCGGCACGGTGAGCTCCTACGAGCAGTACTTC. It is translated as CASSLTGTVSSYEQYF.

The chain recombines TRBV11-2 with TRBJ2-4; 9 bases agree with TRBD1. V was clipped by 1 base and J by 4 bases; unmatched bases: 5. The V gene's germline CDR1 is SGHAT and CDR2 FQNNGV. This CDR3 spans 16 amino acids. CDR3 region: CASSLGVGTGKNIQYF. DNA of the CDR3: TGTGCCAGCAGCTTAGGGGTAGGGACAGGGAAAAACATTCAGTACTTC. The whole variable domain, filled in from reference TRBV11-2 and TRBJ2-4, reads EAGVAQSPRYKIIEKRQSVAFWCNPISGHATLYWYQQILGQGPKLLIQFQNNGVVDDSQLPKDRFSAERLKGVDSTLKIQPAKLEDSAVYLCASSLGVGTGKNIQYFGAGTRLSVL.

V is TRBV5-1 and J is TRBJ2-2, with D unclear. Germline CDR1 SGHRS, CDR2 YFSETQ. The CDR3 is 14 residues long. The V gene lost 3 bases and the J gene lost 2 bases, with 8 bases spanning the gap. The CDR3 bases are TGCGCCAGCAGCTCTACATCCAACACCGGGGAGCTGTTTTTT. Its protein is CASSSTSNTGELFF.

This chain joins TRBV18 and TRBJ2-2, with 10 nucleotides matching TRBD1. Germline CDR1 KGHSH, CDR2 LQKENI. Trimming at V came to 0 bases and at J to 6 bases, leaving 1 base not matched to a gene. The CDR3 spans 15 residues. The CDR3 is CASSPPTGGSGELFF. The CDR3 bases are TGTGCCAGCTCACCACCGACAGGGGGCTCCGGGGAGCTGTTTTTT.

V is TRBV27 and J is TRBJ1-3; no reliable D call. From germline, CDR1 is MNHEY and CDR2 SMNVEV (reference sequence). There are 17 residues in the CDR3. V was trimmed by 2 bases and J by 0 bases, leaving 14 bases between them. In DNA, the CDR3 is TGTGCCAGCAGTTTAAGTCCCCCGACCTTCTCTGGAAACACCATATATTTT. This encodes CASSLSPPTFSGNTIYF.

This sequence joins TRBV25-1 and TRBJ2-1, with 7 bases that match TRBD2. With 7 bases clipped from V and 4 bases from J, the junction kept 13 bases outside the gene matches. The length of the CDR3 is 16 residues. The germline CDR1 and CDR2 sequences are MGHDK and SYGVNS. The CDR3: CASTHRLASGYNEQFF. As DNA, the CDR3 is TGTGCCAGCACGCATAGACTAGCTTCGGGTTACAATGAGCAGTTCTTC.

V usage is TRBV2 and J usage is TRBJ1-1, with TRBD1 matching over 12 bases. Trimming took 6 bases from V and 3 from J; bases not matched to a gene: 5. The CDR3 consists of 15 residues. Germline V gives CDR1 SNHLY, CDR2 FYNNEI. The CDR3 is CASREGTGGYTEAFF. The CDR3 nucleotides read TGTGCCAGCAGGGAGGGGACAGGGGGCTACACTGAAGCTTTCTTT.

The V call is TRBV28, the J call TRBJ1-1; 7 bases are shared with TRBD1. The junction had 0 bases not matched to a gene; V was cut back by 6 bases and J by 5 bases. CDR3 length equals 11 residues. Germline CDR1 and CDR2: MDHEN and SYDVKM. CDR3 DNA: TGTGCCAGCAGGGACAGGACTGAAGCTTTCTTT. Amino acid sequence: CASRDRTEAFF.

The J gene is TRBJ1-4, the V gene TRBV28, with 7 bases aligning to TRBD1. The germline V gene has CDR1 MDHEN and CDR2 SYDVKM. CDR3 size: 14 residues. The trim removed 4 bases at V and 1 base at J, leaving 0 bases unmatched. The CDR3 DNA reads TGTGCCAGCAGTTCAGGGGGAACTAATGAAAAACTGTTTTTT. It encodes CASSSGGTNEKLFF. The entire variable domain, with the rest obtained from reference TRBV28 and TRBJ1-4, is as follows: DVKVTQSSRYLVKRTGEKVFLECVQDMDHENMFWYRQDPGLGLRLIYFSYDVKMKEKGDIPEGYSVSREKKERFSLILESASTNQTSMYLCASSSGGTNEKLFFGSGTQLSVL.

The chain is built from TRBV11-2 and TRBJ2-2, with a weak D call TRBD2 (5 bases). The length of the CDR3 is 14 residues. Between the trimmed V and J ends, which lost 0 bases and 9 bases, there was a span of 11 bases. Germline assignment: CDR1 SGHAT and CDR2 FQNNGV. The CDR3 is CASSLDFSGRELFF. CDR3 bases: TGTGCCAGCAGCTTAGATTTCTCGGGGAGGGAGCTGTTTTTT.

For this clone: Other DNA sequences in this specimen translate into the identical CDR3. The rearrangement joins TRBV9 to TRBJ1-5; TRBD1 matches at 7 bases. CDR1 and CDR2 (germline): SGDLS, YYNGEE. V dropped 0 bases and J dropped 7; count of bases not matched to a gene: 4. This CDR3 has 14 amino acids. CDR3 bases: TGTGCCAGCAGCGTAGGACAGGGAAACCAGCCCCAGCATTTT. Its translation is CASSVGQGNQPQHF.

The chain uses TRBV10-1 and TRBJ2-7, with unresolved D. The CDR3 sequence is 14 residues long. V dropped 2 bases and J dropped 4 bases, with 12 bases sitting between them. Germline CDR1 reads WNHNN; CDR2 reads SYGVQD (reference sequence). CDR3 region: CASSEARRPYEQYF. The CDR3 DNA reads TGCGCCAGCAGTGAGGCTAGAAGGCCATACGAGCAGTACTTC.

J is TRBJ2-5 and V is TRBV18, with 14 bases identical to TRBD2. The CDR3 covers 19 residues. The ends lost 6 bases at V and 5 bases at J; junction bases unmatched: 17. In germline, CDR1 is KGHSH, CDR2 LQKENI. The CDR3 spells CASSPLGLAGGLVSETQYF. The DNA for the CDR3 is TGTGCCAGCTCTCCCCTTGGACTAGCGGGAGGACTGGTCTCGGAGACCCAGTACTTC.

The chain joins TRBV19 to TRBJ2-6; TRBD2 matches 12 bases. The CDR3 is made up of 19 amino acids. The V segment lost 9 bases and the J segment 0 bases; nucleotides outside the gene matches: 12. Germline loops: CDR1 LNHDA, CDR2 SQIVND (reference sequence). The CDR3 region is CASAIPGLAGRSGANVLTF. The CDR3 nucleotides read TGTGCCAGCGCGATTCCGGGACTAGCGGGCCGCTCTGGGGCCAACGTCCTGACTTTC.

This rearrangement joins TRBV5-1 to TRBJ2-6; D remains unclear. The CDR3 totals 17 residues. CDR1 is SGHRS and CDR2 is YFSETQ in the germline V gene. Trimming shortened V by 0 bases and J by 0 bases, and 10 bases separated the two germline ends. CDR3 loop: CASSLARQFSGANVLTF. CDR3 coding DNA: TGCGCCAGCAGCTTGGCCCGGCAGTTCTCTGGGGCCAACGTCCTGACTTTC.

V gene TRBV7-9 combines with J gene TRBJ1-3; D not certain. The CDR3 spans 16 residues. From germline, CDR1 is SEHNR and CDR2 FQNEAQ (reference sequence). Trimming took 5 bases from V and 0 from J, leaving 14 bases between them. The CDR3 DNA reads as TGTGCCAGCAGCATTCTGCAGGAAAACTCTGGAAACACCATATATTTT. This gives the protein CASSILQENSGNTIYF.

Comment on this clone: The identical CDR3 is also encoded by other nucleotide sequences in the sample. V gene TRBV9 combines with J gene TRBJ2-1; TRBD2 aligns across 15 bases. V gave up 2 bases and J gave up 2 bases; unmatched junction bases: 2. Germline V CDR1 and CDR2: SGDLS, YYNGEE. This CDR3 spans 17 amino acids. CDR3 nucleotide sequence: TGTGCCAGCAGCGTCGGACTAGCGGGAGGGCCCTACAATGAGCAGTTCTTC. Encoded protein: CASSVGLAGGPYNEQFF. Variable domain in full (rest from reference TRBV9 and TRBJ2-1): DSGVTQTPKHLITATGQRVTLRCSPRSGDLSVYWYQQSLDQGLQFLIQYYNGEERAKGNILERFSAQQFPDLHSELNLSSLELGDSALYFCASSVGLAGGPYNEQFFGPGTRLTVL.

The genes are TRBV7-2 and TRBJ2-1, with D perhaps TRBD2 (6 bases). V lost 2 bases and J 6 bases, leaving 14 bases between the germline ends. Germline CDR1 and CDR2: SGHTA and FQGNSA. CDR3 length: 15 residues. CDR3 DNA: TGTGCCAGCAGCTTATCGGCGGGGCCTCCCAATGAGCAGTTCTTC. It encodes CASSLSAGPPNEQFF. The entire variable domain, with the rest obtained from reference TRBV7-2 and TRBJ2-1, is as follows: GAGVSQSPSNKVTEKGKDVELRCDPISGHTALYWYRQSLGQGLEFLIYFQGNSAPDKSGLPSDRFSAERTGGSVSTLTIQRTQQEDSAVYLCASSLSAGPPNEQFFGPGTRLTVL.